A selection of T cell receptor beta chains follows, all from one sample in a study of Ad26.COV2.S vaccination and SARS-CoV-2 variants. Clones were sequenced by immunoSEQ multiplex PCR, and TCRdb holds only the in-frame ones, with some missing. The data hold 440,000 or so clones, with about 92% observed a single time. The source material was peripheral blood, sampled in a trial of Ad26.COV2.S vaccine versus placebo. The origin of the receptors is a person between 18 and 65 years old who received the Ad26.COV2.S COVID-19 vaccine or a placebo. Each CDR3 is given with its conserved first and last residue. Each record gives: CDR3 DNA, CDR3 protein, D gene, clone size, J gene, V gene, CDR3 length. A D gene is named only where the DNA matches it firmly. Size is stated for part of the rows, as once, few or many counts, or as a class when the clone is expanded.

TGCGCCAGCAGCTTGGACAGGGGCACTGAAGCTTTCTTT CASSLDRGTEAFF TRBD1 - TRBJ1-1 TRBV5-1 13
TGTGCCAGCAGCTATACTACCACCGGGGAGCTGTTTTTT CASSYTTTGELFF - - TRBJ2-2 TRBV7-9 13
TGTGCCAGCAGCGTAATACCTAGCGGGGGAGCCGAGCAGTACTTC CASSVIPSGGAEQYF TRBD2 - TRBJ2-7 TRBV9 15
TGTGCCAGCAGCTTAGGCGGGGGGACTGAGCAGTTCTTC CASSLGGGTEQFF TRBD2 - TRBJ2-1 TRBV7-2 13
TGTGCCAGCAGCTTGAGGGGGGTAAGGGTTTGGGATCAGCCCCAGCATTTT CASSLRGVRVWDQPQHF - - TRBJ1-5 TRBV5-6 17
TGTGCCAGCGCGGCCCCAGTGGCTGGAAACACCATATATTTT CASAAPVAGNTIYF - - TRBJ1-3 TRBV9 14
TGTGCCAGCAGCCTCACAGGTCTAGCGGGGGGTTACGAGCAGTACTTC CASSLTGLAGGYEQYF TRBD2 - TRBJ2-7 TRBV7-2 16
TGTGCCAGCCGGGAAGAGACCCAGTACTTC CASREETQYF - - TRBJ2-5 TRBV18 10
TGTGCCAGCAGTAACGGGGGTACCTACGAGCAGTACTTC CASSNGGTYEQYF - - TRBJ2-7 TRBV28 13
TGTGCCAGCAGTGAGTCCCTCTACGAGCAGTACTTC CASSESLYEQYF - - TRBJ2-7 TRBV2 12
TGTGCCAGCAGCCGGACAGCGAGCTATGGCTACACCTTC CASSRTASYGYTF - - TRBJ1-2 TRBV6-2/TRBV6-3 13
TGTGCCAGTAGTAGCCTTCGACCCTTTAGACAGGGGGGGACTGAAGCTTTCTTT CASSSLRPFRQGGTEAFF TRBD1 - TRBJ1-1 TRBV19 18
TGTGCCAGCAGTGATTGGGGTAACACTGAAGCTTTCTTT CASSDWGNTEAFF - once TRBJ1-1 TRBV12-3/TRBV12-4 13
TGTGCCAGTAGACAGGGGGAAACTGAAGCTTTCTTT CASRQGETEAFF TRBD1 few TRBJ1-1 TRBV19 12
TGTGCCAGCGGGACAGGGGGCCTCTATGGCTACACCTTC CASGTGGLYGYTF TRBD1 - TRBJ1-2 TRBV12-3/TRBV12-4 13
TGTGCCAGCAGCTTAGCGACAGGGAATTTTGCTGGGGCCAACGTCCTGACTTTC CASSLATGNFAGANVLTF TRBD1 - TRBJ2-6 TRBV11-2 18
TGTGCCAGCAGCGTTCAGCAGGACTACTCTGGGGCCAACGTCCTGACTTTC CASSVQQDYSGANVLTF - - TRBJ2-6 TRBV9 17
TGTGCCAGCAGCTTAGCCGGCAGGCGGGGGGTGAGCTCTGGGGCCAACGTCCTGACTTTC CASSLAGRRGVSSGANVLTF TRBD2 - TRBJ2-6 TRBV7-8 20
TGTGCCAGCAGCTTAGATGGTATCGACAGGTACAATGAGCAGTTCTTC CASSLDGIDRYNEQFF - - TRBJ2-1 TRBV11-2 16
TGTGCCAGTAGTAGCCCGGGACAGCTCTCCTACGAGCAGTACTTC CASSSPGQLSYEQYF TRBD1 - TRBJ2-7 TRBV19 15
TGCGCCAGCAGTCATAGGTCAGGCCCCTATAATTCACCCCTCCACTTT CASSHRSGPYNSPLHF - - TRBJ1-6 TRBV23-1 16
TGTGCCACCAGCAGAGCGGGTCTGGGAACTGAAGCTTTCTTT CATSRAGLGTEAFF - - TRBJ1-1 TRBV15 14
TGTGCCAGTAGTATAATGGGGGGAGAGACCCAGTACTTC CASSIMGGETQYF - - TRBJ2-5 TRBV19 13
TGTGCCAGCAGCCCACAGGGGGACAATCAGCCCCAGCATTTT CASSPQGDNQPQHF TRBD1 few TRBJ1-5 TRBV9 14
TGTGCCAGCAGGCCCCTAGACTCATACGAGCAGTACTTC CASRPLDSYEQYF - few TRBJ2-7 TRBV27 13
TGTGCCAGCAGCTTGTTTGGCGGGGGGGCCTCCTACAATGAGCAGTTCTTC CASSLFGGGASYNEQFF TRBD2 - TRBJ2-1 TRBV7-2 17
TGTGCCAGCAGCCAACTCCCTCCCCTAGGACGACTATCGAACACCGGGGAGCTGTTTTTT CASSQLPPLGRLSNTGELFF - - TRBJ2-2 TRBV14 20
TGTGCCAGCAAGTACCAGGGCGGGACTGGGGCCAACGTCCTGACTTTC CASKYQGGTGANVLTF - once TRBJ2-6 TRBV5-4 16
TGTGCCAGCACCCAGATCCCGGGGGATGAGCAGTTCTTC CASTQIPGDEQFF - - TRBJ2-1 TRBV12-3/TRBV12-4 13
TGTGCCAGCAGCGATACAGGGAGCTCTGGAAACACCATATATTTT CASSDTGSSGNTIYF - - TRBJ1-3 TRBV27 15
TGTGCCAGCCGGGGGGGCACAGATACGCAGTATTTT CASRGGTDTQYF TRBD2 - TRBJ2-3 TRBV7-9 12
TGTGCCTCTAAACAGGGGCTCACTGAAGCTTTCTTT CASKQGLTEAFF - - TRBJ1-1 TRBV21-1 12
TGTGCCAGCAGTAACCCCCCCATTAAAAGCAATGGCTACACCTTC CASSNPPIKSNGYTF - - TRBJ1-2 TRBV6-5 15
TGCGCCAGCAGCCAAGATCAGGGGTGGGATTCACCCCTCCACTTT CASSQDQGWDSPLHF - - TRBJ1-6 TRBV4-3 15
TGTGCCAGCTCACCACCGCAGGGGGTCTTGCGTGAAAAACTGTTTTTT CASSPPQGVLREKLFF TRBD1 - TRBJ1-4 TRBV18 16